This TCR beta chain was sequenced during a study of cytomegalovirus exposure and HLA in healthy donors. Trimming cost V 2 bases and J 4 bases; bases outside gene matches: 4. This CDR3 contains 14 residues. Germline values: CDR1 MNHEY, CDR2 SVGAGI. In this sample, this clone turned up once. Its cognate antigen is unknown. The study's findings and limits: Sequencing depth roughly uniform across donors was assumed in presence/absence analyses.

PCR involved 60 Vbeta and 13 Jbeta primers. Clones were sequenced by immunoSEQ multiplex PCR, and TCRdb holds only the in-frame ones, with some missing. The data hold roughly 97,000 clones, with over 75% observed a single time. These donors, healthy bone marrow donors, were studied. Input material: PBMCs. The chain employs TRBV6-5 and TRBJ2-7; TRBD1 agrees at 8 bases. The sequence was obtained from a man in his fifties or sixties in good health and CMV-seropositive. The CDR3 loop is CASSYGQGSYEQYF. CDR3 in DNA: TGTGCCAGCAGTTACGGACAGGGTTCGTACGAGCAGTACTTC.